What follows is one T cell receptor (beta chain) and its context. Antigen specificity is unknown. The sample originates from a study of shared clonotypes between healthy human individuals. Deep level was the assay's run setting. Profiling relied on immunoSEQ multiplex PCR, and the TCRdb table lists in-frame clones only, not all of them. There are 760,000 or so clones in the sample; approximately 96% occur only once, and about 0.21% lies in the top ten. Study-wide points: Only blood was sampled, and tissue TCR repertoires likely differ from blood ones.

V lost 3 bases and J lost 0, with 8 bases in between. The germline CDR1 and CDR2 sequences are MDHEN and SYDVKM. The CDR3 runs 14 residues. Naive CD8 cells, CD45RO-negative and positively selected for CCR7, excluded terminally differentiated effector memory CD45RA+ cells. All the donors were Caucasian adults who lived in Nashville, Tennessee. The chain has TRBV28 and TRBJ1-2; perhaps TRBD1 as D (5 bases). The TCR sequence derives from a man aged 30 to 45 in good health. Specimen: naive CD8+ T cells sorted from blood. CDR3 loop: CASSLDTANYGYTF. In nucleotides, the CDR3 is TGTGCCAGCAGTTTGGACACCGCTAACTATGGCTACACCTTC.